Below, 27 T cell receptor beta chains from the same sample are listed, as sequenced in a study of regulatory T cells in long-lasting Graves disease. Sample time point: newly diagnosed GD, antithyroid drugs for less than 3 months. Preparation of the TCR library used RNA extracted from PBMCs. Arm-PCR of CDR3 regions and iRepertoire HTBI primers were the basis on which TCR beta libraries were built. MiXCR, run by TCRdb on the multiplex PCR reads, gives a single entry per CDR3 protein. Of over 500,000 distinct CDR3 sequences in the sample, 16% were seen once. The same sample was also studied in work on T cells in Graves' hyperthyroidism and ophthalmopathy.

The specimen was peripheral blood mononuclear cells (PBMCs), collected at new diagnosis, from a patient treated with antithyroid drugs. Receptor source: a woman aged 25 to 39 with Graves disease.

This clonotype was counted ten times or more. The V gene is TRBV27, the J gene TRBJ1-1, with 10 positions matching TRBD1. CDR1 and CDR2 from the germline V gene are MNHEY and SMNVEV (reference sequence). V lost 5 bases to trimming and J lost 5 bases; unmatched junction nucleotides: 8. This CDR3 comprises 15 residues. The CDR3 DNA reads as TGTGCCAGCAGTCCGTTAGGGACAGGGGAAACTGAAGCTTTCTTT. Its translation is CASSPLGTGETEAFF.

A few counts support this clonotype. The chain combines TRBV19 with TRBJ2-1; D tentatively reads TRBD1 or TRBD2 (5 bases each). This CDR3 spans 13 amino acids. CDR1 is LNHDA, CDR2 SQIVND, per germline (reference sequence). Trimming stripped 4 bases from V and 10 bases from J, with 14 bases between. The CDR3 reads CASSTQTGTEQFF. CDR3 nucleotides: TGTGCCAGTAGTACTCAGACGGGGACCGAGCAGTTCTTC. Filled out from reference TRBV19 and TRBJ2-1, the complete variable domain reads DGGITQSPKYLFRKEGQNVTLSCEQNLNHDAMYWYRQDPGQGLRLIYYSQIVNDFQKGDIAEGYSVSREKKESFPLTVTSAQKNPTAFYLCASSTQTGTEQFFGPGTRLTVL.

This clonotype occurred many times. J is TRBJ2-2 and V is TRBV28, with a weak D call TRBD1 (5 bases). V lost 5 bases to trimming and J lost 1 base, with 14 bases between them. The CDR3 is 16 amino acids. Germline CDR1 MDHEN, CDR2 SYDVKM. CDR3 bases: TGTGCCAGCAGTGGGGCGTCGGCGGAGAACACCGGGGAGCTGTTTTTT. This encodes CASSGASAENTGELFF.

A note on this clonotype: This clone may be a read error of a much larger clone one base away. The CDR3 carries no conserved terminal phenylalanine or tryptophan, so it likely arises from a read error. The CDR3 DNA reads TGTGCCGTCGCGGATATCTACGAGCAGTACTCC. Translating gives CAVADIYEQYS. V gene TRBV6-2 or TRBV6-3 combines with J gene TRBJ2-7, with D unclear. The CDR3 loop spans 11 amino acids. V was cut by 11 bases and J by 3 bases, with 11 bases left in between. Germline V CDR1 and CDR2: MNHEY, SVGEGT.

At least ten counts were recorded for this clonotype. The chain has TRBV2 and TRBJ1-5; D uncertain. Germline V gives CDR1 SNHLY, CDR2 FYNNEI. The V end lost 8 bases, the J end lost 9 bases, and 17 bases lay between the germline ends. The CDR3 contains 13 residues. CDR3 bases: TGTGCCAGCGATACGGAGGTCGATTGGCCCCAGCATTTT. It translates to CASDTEVDWPQHF.

This clonotype has just a few counts. The chain uses TRBV30 and TRBJ2-7; D is uncertain. V lost 0 bases, J lost 2 bases, and 5 bases lay in between. The CDR3 runs 12 residues. Per the germline V gene, CDR1 is GTSNPN and CDR2 is SVGIG (reference sequence). This CDR3 reads CAWSVLTYEQYF. The CDR3 DNA sequence: TGTGCCTGGAGTGTATTGACCTACGAGCAGTACTTC.

This clonotype has a handful of counts. The chain has TRBV6-1 and TRBJ2-1, with 11 bases that match TRBD2. CDR1 and CDR2 (germline): MNHNS, SASEGT. J gave up 5 bases and V 6 bases, and 6 bases lay outside the gene matches. This CDR3 has 15 amino acids. CDR3 bases: TGTGCCAGCAGCTATAGCGGGAGGGTAGACAATGAGCAGTTCTTC. Protein sequence: CASSYSGRVDNEQFF.

This clonotype was observed many times. The genes are TRBV12-3 or TRBV12-4 and TRBJ2-7, with TRBD2 identical over 13 bases. V lost 4 bases to trimming and J lost 3 bases; unmatched junction nucleotides: 18. The CDR3 is made up of 20 amino acids. The CDR3 sequence: CASSSGPGTSGVPPHYEQYF. CDR3 in DNA: TGTGCCAGCAGTTCGGGCCCCGGGACTAGCGGGGTCCCCCCGCACTACGAGCAGTACTTC.

To note about this clonotype: One end of the junction varies from germline; a read error may be responsible. The V gene is TRBV28, the J gene TRBJ1-5; tentatively, D is TRBD1 (5 bases). CDR1 MDHEN and CDR2 SYDVKM come from the germline V gene. CDR3 length: 15 amino acids. CDR3 DNA: TGTGCCAGCAGCCAGGGTACCCTTAGCGATCAGCCCCAGCATTTT. It codes for CASSQGTLSDQPQHF. Full variable domain (outside the CDR3, taken from reference TRBV28 and TRBJ1-5): DVKVTQSSRYLVKRTGEKVFLECVQDMDHENMFWYRQDPGLGLRLIYFSYDVKMKEKGDIPEGYSVSREKKERFSLILESASTNQTSMYLCASSQGTLSDQPQHFGDGTRLSIL.

V is TRBV9 and J is TRBJ1-1, with D uncertain. CDR1 and CDR2 from the germline V gene are SGDLS and YYNGEE. The V and J ends lost 1 base and 0 bases respectively, with 16 bases between them. CDR3 length: 17 residues. CDR3 loop: CASSVSKGSVVNTEAFF. The CDR3 DNA follows: TGTGCCAGCAGCGTATCGAAGGGATCAGTGGTGAACACTGAAGCTTTCTTT.

The chain links TRBV20-1 to TRBJ2-5; 7 nucleotides match TRBD1. Germline lookup yields CDR1 DFQATT and CDR2 SNEGSKA (reference sequence). The CDR3 runs 15 residues. The trim removed 4 bases at V and 3 bases at J, leaving 11 bases unmatched. CDR3 nucleotide sequence: TGCAGTGCTATAAATACAGGGACAGCCAAAGAGACCCAGTACTTC. Protein product: CSAINTGTAKETQYF.

This chain joins TRBV6-2 or TRBV6-3 and TRBJ2-6; D remains ambiguous. CDR1 is MNHEY and CDR2 is SVGEGT in the germline V gene. Trimming left V 8 bases short and J 0 bases short, with 14 bases between. The CDR3 is 16 amino acids. CDR3 amino acids: CASVRFRTSGANVLTF. In DNA form, the CDR3 reads TGTGCCAGCGTTCGGTTTAGGACCTCTGGGGCCAACGTCCTGACTTTC.

This clonotype was seen at least ten times. This rearrangement joins TRBV28 to TRBJ1-3, with 7 bases lining up with TRBD1. Germline V gene sequence: CDR1 MDHEN, CDR2 SYDVKM. The CDR3 totals 16 residues. The V gene end was trimmed by 7 bases and the J gene end by 2 bases; junction bases not matched to a gene: 11. The CDR3, as DNA: TGTGCCAGCACTATGGGGACAGTTTTCCCTGGAAACACCATATATTTT. It specifies CASTMGTVFPGNTIYF.

This clonotype has at least ten counts. The chain recombines TRBV7-2 with TRBJ1-2; no firm D call. CDR1 and CDR2 (germline): SGHTA, FQGNSA. Trimming pared 5 bases from V and 0 bases from J, leaving 13 bases between. There are 15 residues in the CDR3. CDR3 amino acids: CASSPGLGPNYGYTF. The CDR3 DNA is TGTGCCAGCAGCCCAGGACTCGGCCCTAACTATGGCTACACCTTC.

Only a few counts were recorded for this clonotype. J is TRBJ2-1 and V is TRBV18; 11 bases are shared with TRBD2. The V segment lost 3 bases and the J segment 9 bases; nucleotides outside the gene matches: 10. This CDR3 has 16 amino acids. The V gene's germline CDR1 is KGHSH and CDR2 LQKENI. The CDR3 protein is CASSPIRLAGSGEQFF. The CDR3 DNA reads as TGTGCCAGCTCACCCATCCGACTAGCGGGATCCGGTGAGCAGTTCTTC.

V gene TRBV19 combines with J gene TRBJ1-1, with TRBD1 matching over 8 bases. This CDR3 has 14 residues. Per the germline V gene, CDR1 is LNHDA and CDR2 is SQIVND (reference sequence). V lost 7 bases, J lost 0 bases, and 4 bases stayed unmatched. CDR3 protein: CASTRTGLNTEAFF. The CDR3 coding sequence is TGTGCCAGTACTAGGACAGGGCTGAACACTGAAGCTTTCTTT.

This clonotype was observed at least ten times. The chain carries TRBV11-1 and TRBJ2-7, with TRBD2 matching over 7 bases. CDR1 and CDR2 (germline): SGHAT, FQDESV (reference sequence). The V segment lost 2 bases and the J segment 4 bases; nucleotides outside the gene matches: 20. CDR3 length: 19 amino acids. CDR3 sequence reads: CASSLRLSAGRGFSYEQYF. CDR3 DNA sequence: TGTGCCAGCAGCTTACGTCTCTCGGCGGGGAGGGGATTCTCTTACGAGCAGTACTTC.

This clonotype showed up many times. The chain couples TRBV27 to TRBJ1-5, with 7 bases aligning to TRBD1. CDR3 length: 20 amino acids. The V segment lost 1 base and the J segment 2 bases; nucleotides outside the gene matches: 17. In germline, CDR1 is MNHEY, CDR2 SMNVEV (reference sequence). The CDR3 is CASSLLGSQGVNRGNQPQHF. Here the CDR3 DNA reads TGTGCCAGCAGTTTATTGGGCTCTCAGGGGGTTAATCGGGGCAATCAGCCCCAGCATTTT.

The chain is built from TRBV27 and TRBJ1-1, with 7 bases identical to TRBD1. CDR1 MNHEY and CDR2 SMNVEV come from the germline V gene (reference sequence). The CDR3 is 13 residues long. Trimming at V came to 1 base and at J to 7 bases, leaving 3 bases not matched to a gene. The CDR3 region is CASSLLQGLEAFF. The CDR3 bases are TGTGCCAGCAGTTTATTACAGGGGCTTGAAGCTTTCTTT.

The gene calls are TRBV5-6 and TRBJ2-7; 13 bases fit TRBD2. From germline, CDR1 is SGHDT and CDR2 YYEEEE. Trimming took 0 bases from V and 3 from J; bases not matched to a gene: 21. The CDR3 has 22 amino acids. DNA for the CDR3: TGTGCCAGCAGCTTGGTTGTAGCGAGACCGGGACTAGCGGGATTTCTACTCTACGAGCAGTACTTC. It encodes CASSLVVARPGLAGFLLYEQYF.

This clonotype was seen more than once but under ten times. The chain uses TRBV5-1 and TRBJ1-2, with 7 bases aligning to TRBD1. After removal of 4 bases from V and 6 bases from J, the junction contained 18 bases not matched to a gene. Per germline, CDR1 SGHRS and CDR2 YFSETQ. This CDR3 is 17 amino acids long. The CDR3 sequence: CASSQDPLTGATHGYTF. The CDR3 DNA reads as TGCGCCAGCAGCCAAGATCCCTTAACAGGGGCAACGCATGGCTACACCTTC.

The chain combines TRBV27 with TRBJ2-3; TRBD2 matches 8 bases. The CDR3 loop spans 21 amino acids. With V trimmed by 8 bases and J by 4 bases, 29 bases remained unmatched. Germline assignment: CDR1 MNHEY and CDR2 SMNVEV (reference sequence). CDR3 DNA: TGTGCCAGCCGAGGGCCGGGCATGTGGAGAGCGGGAGTTTTTGGGTCAGATACGCAGTATTTT. It translates to CASRGPGMWRAGVFGSDTQYF.

This clonotype has at least ten counts. This chain's CDR3 is CATLSILQYTQYF. DNA of the CDR3: TGTGCCACCCTGAGTATACTCCAATATACGCAGTATTTT. The J gene is TRBJ2-3, the V gene TRBV7-2; D gene uncertain. This CDR3 has 13 amino acids. Germline V CDR1 and CDR2: SGHTA, FQGNSA. V was pared by 10 bases and J by 7 bases, with 18 bases between. Full variable domain (remainder filled in from reference TRBV7-2 and TRBJ2-3): GAGVSQSPSNKVTEKGKDVELRCDPISGHTALYWYRQSLGQGLEFLIYFQGNSAPDKSGLPSDRFSAERTGGSVSTLTIQRTQQEDSAVYLCATLSILQYTQYFGPGTRLTVL.

Ten or more counts support this clonotype. The chain has TRBV28 and TRBJ2-1, with D perhaps TRBD1 (5 bases). Germline CDR1 is MDHEN and CDR2 is SYDVKM. The CDR3 consists of 15 residues. Trimming took 6 bases from V and 2 from J, leaving 14 bases between them. CDR3 in amino acids: CASRDSPTTYNEQFF. The CDR3 bases are TGTGCCAGCAGAGACAGCCCAACCACCTACAATGAGCAGTTCTTC.

The sample holds one count of this clonotype. This chain uses TRBV29-1 with TRBJ2-7, with 9 bases matching TRBD2. The V gene end was trimmed by 3 bases and the J gene end by 3 bases; junction bases not matched to a gene: 3. Germline-derived CDR1 and CDR2 are SQVTM and ANQGSEA. This CDR3 has 13 amino acids. The CDR3 sequence: CSVDSGSLYEQYF. CDR3 coding DNA: TGCAGCGTTGATAGCGGGAGTCTCTACGAGCAGTACTTC.

This clonotype was counted many times. The chain employs TRBV3-1 and TRBJ2-7; no definite D call. Between the trimmed V and J ends, which lost 1 base and 6 bases, there was a span of 4 bases. The CDR3 has 11 amino acids. CDR1 and CDR2 (germline): LGHDT, YNNKEL (reference sequence). CDR3 sequence reads: CASSQGIEQYF. CDR3 nucleotides: TGTGCCAGCAGCCAAGGTATCGAGCAGTACTTC.

This clonotype was counted between two and nine times. The rearrangement joins TRBV24-1 to TRBJ1-1, with D possibly being TRBD1 (6 bases). This CDR3 comprises 13 residues. Trimming shortened V by 11 bases and J by 9 bases, and 21 bases separated the two germline ends. Germline V gene lookup returns CDR1 KGHDR and CDR2 SFDVKD. CDR3 nucleotides: TGTGCCAGCATGCGAACCGGGACAAATAAAGCTTTCTTT. Residues: CASMRTGTNKAFF.